The clone carrying this T cell receptor (beta chain) has more than one count but fewer than ten. The antigen is not known. Germline V gene sequence: CDR1 SGHRS, CDR2 YFSETQ. Unmatched junction bases numbered 9, after V lost 3 bases and J lost 5 bases. The CDR3 spans 15 residues. This specimen comes from a study of T-cell memory formation after mild COVID-19. Study at large: TCR clusters showed largely donor specificity. General study points: Among CD4+ contracting clones, most were CM and EM, and CD8+ ones EMRA.

Constant-segment-primed 5'RACE gave TCR alpha and TCR beta cDNA libraries with sample barcodes and UMIs. TCRdb reprocessed the 5' RACE reads with MiXCR, giving one entry per CDR3 protein. The sample shows about 140,000 distinct CDR3 sequences, less than 25% of them seen only once. The V gene is TRBV5-1, the J gene TRBJ2-7, with 9 bases that match TRBD1. The sample was PBMCs or a T cell subset sorted from them (not recorded which). This sequence was found in an adult woman who had mild COVID-19 (a few samples of this study predate the infection). Cell type and time point are not known. The DNA for the CDR3 is TGCGCCAGCAGCTCCTACGGGACAGGGCCCAACGAGCAGTACTTC. It specifies CASSSYGTGPNEQYF.